The rows below give T cell receptor beta chains drawn from one sample of a study of identical twins. TCRdb fed the 5' RACE reads into MiXCR, producing one record per CDR3 protein. Here the sample spans roughly 570,000 distinct CDR3 sequences, more than 9% being singletons. These data were likewise used in another study, on yellow fever vaccine responses in identical twins.

Sequencing was performed on PBMCs. The receptors shown here come from a woman under 30 in good health. CDR3s include the opening cysteine and the closing phenylalanine or tryptophan. A D gene is named only where the DNA matches it firmly. Size is omitted from some rows. Given values are once, few, many or a class for expanded clones.

>TRBJ1-5|TRBV5-1|many|.
CASSQLWTESNQPQHF
TGCGCCAGCAGCCAGCTCTGGACGGAGAGCAATCAGCCCCAGCATTTT
>TRBJ1-4|TRBV5-6|many|.
CASRSTGSEKLFF
TGTGCCAGCCGCAGTACAGGGTCTGAAAAACTGTTTTTT
>TRBJ2-5|TRBV18|many|.
CASSLARPGETQYF
TGTGCCAGCTCATTGGCGCGCCCAGGAGAGACCCAGTACTTC
>TRBJ1-2|TRBV27|.|.
CASSLGLPGGYTF
TGTGCCAGCAGTTTAGGACTGCCCGGCGGCTACACCTTC
>TRBJ2-7|TRBV28|.|.
CASSSPGVRYEQYF
TGTGCCAGCAGTTCACCGGGAGTCCGCTACGAGCAGTACTTC
>TRBJ2-7|TRBV6-5|few|TRBD1
CASSYWTGFSSYEQYF
TGTGCCAGCAGTTACTGGACAGGGTTTAGCTCCTACGAGCAGTACTTC
>TRBJ2-1|TRBV27|few|TRBD1
CASSARDRGIISYNEQFF
TGTGCCAGCAGTGCCCGGGACAGGGGGATTATCTCCTACAATGAGCAGTTCTTC
>TRBJ2-3|TRBV5-1|few|.
CASSLWRVEDTQYF
TGCGCCAGCAGCTTGTGGAGGGTGGAGGATACGCAGTATTTT
>TRBJ2-7|TRBV11-2|few|TRBD1
CASSTQGAQQYF
TGTGCCAGCAGCACACAGGGGGCCCAGCAGTACTTC
>TRBJ2-7|TRBV5-1|few|.
CASSWTASTSYEQYF
TGCGCCAGCAGCTGGACGGCATCTACCTCCTACGAGCAGTACTTC
>TRBJ2-2|TRBV4-3|few|.
CASSQIGNTGELFF
TGCGCCAGCAGCCAAATAGGGAACACCGGGGAGCTGTTTTTT
>TRBJ2-7|TRBV20-1|few|.
CSAPGTPAYEQYF
TGCAGTGCCCCCGGGACGCCCGCCTACGAGCAGTACTTC
>TRBJ1-1|TRBV5-1|many|.
CASRMDGAGIGTEAFF
TGCGCCAGCCGAATGGACGGGGCGGGGATAGGAACTGAAGCTTTCTTT
>TRBJ2-7|TRBV5-4|.|.
CASSLAPTSVAEQYF
TGTGCCAGCAGCTTGGCCCCGACTAGTGTCGCCGAGCAGTACTTC
>TRBJ2-3|TRBV5-1|few|TRBD2
CASSLTSGRAWYTQYF
TGCGCCAGCAGTTTAACTAGCGGGAGGGCCTGGTATACGCAGTATTTT
>TRBJ1-5|TRBV7-2|many|.
CASSLDPGYQPQHF
TGTGCCAGCAGCTTAGACCCAGGGTATCAGCCCCAGCATTTT
>TRBJ2-1|TRBV4-3|many|.
CASSHVTELFNEQFF
TGCGCCAGCAGCCACGTGACAGAACTTTTCAATGAGCAGTTCTTC
>TRBJ2-1|TRBV4-3|many|TRBD1
CASSQVWDRGGYNEQFF
TGCGCCAGCAGCCAAGTTTGGGACAGGGGAGGCTACAATGAGCAGTTCTTC
>TRBJ2-2|TRBV10-3|many|.
CAIRFDGVPGELFF
TGTGCCATCAGATTCGACGGCGTACCCGGGGAGCTGTTTTTT
>TRBJ2-7|TRBV7-2|.|.
CASSTLTREEQYF
TGTGCCAGCAGCACGCTTACTAGGGAGGAGCAGTACTTC
>TRBJ2-1|TRBV11-3|.|.
CASSSTSQGWDEQFF
TGTGCCAGCAGCTCGACCTCACAGGGATGGGATGAGCAGTTCTTC
>TRBJ2-7|TRBV29-1|few|TRBD2
CSVLGGTTINEQYF
TGCAGTGTCTTGGGCGGGACTACCATAAACGAGCAGTACTTC
>TRBJ2-7|TRBV7-9|few|.
CASSAQPPREERQYF
TGTGCCAGCAGCGCCCAACCCCCCAGGGAAGAGCGGCAGTACTTC
>TRBJ2-7|TRBV6-1|.|.
CASSFFKEYEQYF
TGTGCCAGCAGCTTTTTTAAAGAGTACGAGCAGTACTTC
>TRBJ1-5|TRBV12-3/TRBV12-4|.|TRBD1
CASSSRQGSGQPQHF
TGTGCCAGCAGTTCTAGACAGGGGAGTGGTCAGCCCCAGCATTTT
>TRBJ2-3|TRBV12-3/TRBV12-4|once|TRBD1
CASSKRGPSTDTQYF
TGTGCCAGCAGTAAAAGGGGGCCGAGCACAGATACGCAGTATTTT
>TRBJ2-7|TRBV12-3/TRBV12-4|.|TRBD2
CATRASGIYEQYF
TGTGCCACCCGGGCTAGCGGGATATACGAGCAGTACTTC
>TRBJ2-5|TRBV4-1|few|.
CASSQEQGTQETQYF
TGCGCCAGCAGCCAAGAGCAGGGAACCCAAGAGACCCAGTACTTC
>TRBJ2-5|TRBV7-2|.|.
CASSPSVQETQYF
TGTGCCAGCAGCCCGTCCGTTCAAGAGACCCAGTACTTC
>TRBJ1-2|TRBV12-3/TRBV12-4|.|.
CASTKDHGSLENRGNYGYTF
TGTGCCAGCACTAAAGACCACGGTTCGTTGGAGAATAGAGGAAACTATGGCTACACCTTC
>TRBJ2-1|TRBV7-3|few|TRBD1
CASSLVDRGEQFF
TGTGCCAGCAGCTTAGTGGACAGGGGTGAGCAGTTCTTC
>TRBJ2-3|TRBV24-1|many|TRBD1
CATSDSTGAGDTQYF
TGTGCCACCAGTGACTCGACAGGGGCAGGAGATACGCAGTATTTT
>TRBJ2-3|TRBV12-3/TRBV12-4|.|.
CASSFKRDTQYF
TGTGCCAGCAGTTTTAAGCGAGATACGCAGTATTTT
>TRBJ2-7|TRBV20-1|many|TRBD2
CSARAAGVSSYEQYF
TGCAGTGCTAGAGCCGCGGGGGTCAGCTCCTACGAGCAGTACTTC
>TRBJ1-6|TRBV30|many|.
CAWSGGFPHSPLHF
TGTGCCTGGAGTGGAGGGTTTCCCCATTCACCCCTCCACTTT
>TRBJ2-1|TRBV4-2|.|TRBD2
CASSQDVTSGSYNEQFF
TGTGCCAGCAGCCAAGATGTGACTAGCGGATCCTACAATGAGCAGTTCTTC
>TRBJ2-7|TRBV25-1|many|.
CASSDGRKDYEQYF
TGTGCCAGCAGTGACGGCAGGAAGGACTACGAGCAGTACTTC
>TRBJ2-1|TRBV6-5|few|TRBD1
CASSIQPGQGYNEQFF
TGTGCCAGCAGTATACAGCCGGGACAGGGTTACAATGAGCAGTTCTTC
>TRBJ2-5|TRBV5-1|many|.
CASRLTPTYQETQYF
TGCGCCAGCAGGCTGACTCCCACGTACCAAGAGACCCAGTACTTC
>TRBJ2-3|TRBV20-1|.|TRBD2
CSAIAGPGDTQYF
TGCAGTGCAATAGCGGGGCCTGGAGATACGCAGTATTTT
>TRBJ2-5|TRBV13|.|.
CASSLVGGLVEGRQETQYF
TGTGCCAGCAGCTTAGTCGGAGGGCTAGTCGAAGGGCGGCAAGAGACCCAGTACTTC
>TRBJ2-7|TRBV6-5|few|.
CASSSPGRNSYEQYF
TGTGCCAGCAGTTCCCCGGGACGGAACTCCTACGAGCAGTACTTC
>TRBJ2-2|TRBV5-1|few|.
CASSLAFNGELFF
TGCGCCAGCAGCTTGGCGTTTAACGGGGAGCTGTTTTTT
>TRBJ2-3|TRBV20-1|many|TRBD2
CSASGRASDTQYF
TGCAGTGCTAGCGGGAGGGCCTCGGATACGCAGTATTTT
>TRBJ2-7|TRBV6-2/TRBV6-3|many|TRBD1
CASRANRGPFQPYEQYF
TGTGCCAGCAGAGCTAACAGGGGGCCGTTCCAGCCCTACGAGCAGTACTTC
>TRBJ2-7|TRBV6-6|.|.
CASRTTIGWQYF
TGTGCCAGTAGGACTACCATAGGCTGGCAGTACTTC
>TRBJ2-7|TRBV24-1|few|.
CATSDPEQYF
TGTGCCACCAGTGACCCGGAACAGTACTTC
>TRBJ2-1|TRBV7-9|many|TRBD2
CASSLEIAGVSIDEQFF
TGTGCCAGCAGCTTAGAGATAGCGGGAGTCAGCATCGATGAGCAGTTCTTC
>TRBJ2-1|TRBV15|few|.
CATSRGPRSGYEQFF
TGTGCCACCAGCAGAGGACCAAGAAGCGGCTATGAGCAGTTCTTC
>TRBJ2-7|TRBV6-2/TRBV6-3|.|.
CASNRPGEGYEQYF
TGTGCCAGCAACCGACCGGGAGAGGGGTACGAGCAGTACTTC
>TRBJ2-2|TRBV5-1|.|TRBD2
CASSRTLAGGPGELFF
TGCGCCAGCAGCCGCACGCTAGCGGGGGGTCCCGGGGAGCTGTTTTTT
>TRBJ1-5|TRBV20-1|few|.
CSAPVLSGSNQPQHF
TGCAGTGCCCCCGTCTTATCAGGGAGCAATCAGCCCCAGCATTTT
>TRBJ2-7|TRBV5-1|many|TRBD1
CASSWQGATYEQYF
TGCGCCAGCAGCTGGCAGGGGGCAACCTACGAGCAGTACTTC
>TRBJ2-1|TRBV20-1|.|TRBD1
CSAIYRDSKYNEQFF
TGCAGTGCTATTTACCGGGACAGCAAGTACAATGAGCAGTTCTTC